This record concerns one T cell receptor beta chain sequence. V was shortened by 0 bases and J by 0 bases, with 10 bases between the two germline ends. The CDR3 contains 16 residues. CDR1 is SGHRS, CDR2 YFSETQ, per germline. CD45RO-negative cells were positively selected for CCR7, leaving out terminally differentiated effector memory CD45RA+ cells. These data are taken from a study of shared clonotypes between healthy human individuals. Produced via immunoSEQ multiplex PCR; TCRdb's table is partial and in-frame only. The table has about 2 million clones, approximately 94% seen once. The source is a man between 18 and 35 years old in good health. The chain combines TRBV5-1 with TRBJ1-3; D gene unclear. The sample was naive CD8+ T cells sorted from blood. CDR3 DNA sequence: TGCGCCAGCAGCTTGGAGGCAGCGAACTCTGGAAACACCATATATTTT. This encodes CASSLEAANSGNTIYF.